Here is one T cell receptor (beta chain) with its context. This entry comes from a study of shared clonotypes between healthy human individuals. The data were produced by immunoSEQ multiplex PCR, yet TCRdb's version contains in-frame clones alone and is incomplete. The sample contains some 1.5 million clones, more than 95% of which appear only once. V lost 1 base, J lost 2 bases, and 12 bases lay in between. The CDR3 loop spans 15 amino acids. Germline V gene data show CDR1 as SGHTS and CDR2 as YDEGEE. The chain is built from TRBV5-8 and TRBJ1-2; D might be TRBD1 (5 bases). The sequencing sample was made of naive CD4+ T cells sorted from blood. The sample's subset: CD45RA+ positively selected. This receptor was taken from a man aged 25 to 40 in good health. This chain's CDR3 is CASSLRVRDNYGYTF. CDR3 in DNA: TGTGCCAGCAGCTTGAGGGTCCGGGACAACTATGGCTACACCTTC.